Following are 6 T cell receptor beta chains from one sample sequenced in a study of CD8 T cells in Susac syndrome. Reverse transcription of roughly 0.45 to 1 ug RNA used random hexamers. Each CDR3 protein gets one entry after TCRdb re-called the immunoSEQ multiplex PCR reads with MiXCR. The sample includes about 120,000 distinct CDR3 sequences, over 90% of them seen just once. The sample was CD4+ T cells from PBMCs. The receptors originated from a human donor with Susac syndrome.

This rearrangement joins TRBV6-5 to TRBJ1-2, with 8 positions matching TRBD1. V was clipped by 0 bases and J by 6 bases; unmatched bases: 6. The CDR3 is made up of 15 amino acids. The V gene's germline CDR1 is MNHEY and CDR2 SVGAGI. CDR3 coding DNA: TGTGCCAGCAGTTACTCGAGGCAGGGGGCGGATGGCTACACCTTC. It codes for CASSYSRQGADGYTF.

V and J are TRBV6-5 and TRBJ2-5; 11 bases map to TRBD2. The length of the CDR3 is 15 residues. V shed 6 bases, J shed 2 bases, and the junction held 5 bases outside the gene matches. Per germline, CDR1 MNHEY and CDR2 SVGAGI. As DNA, the CDR3 is TGTGCCAGCAGAGCAGGGACTAGCGGACAAGAGACCCAGTACTTC. Its translation: CASRAGTSGQETQYF.

This chain connects TRBV4-1 to TRBJ1-1; a possible D gene is TRBD1 (5 bases). The CDR3 has 14 residues. Germline loops: CDR1 MGHRA, CDR2 YSYEKL. V dropped 4 bases and J dropped 4 bases, with 13 bases sitting between them. CDR3: CASSPGRGFTEAFF. The DNA for the CDR3 is TGCGCCAGCAGCCCCGGGCGGGGGTTCACTGAAGCTTTCTTT.

This clonotype was found once. The chain has TRBV29-1 and TRBJ2-5, with D perhaps assigned TRBD1 or TRBD2 (5 bases each). CDR1 is SQVTM, CDR2 ANQGSEA, per germline. The V end lost 4 bases, the J end lost 4 bases, and 13 bases lay between the germline ends. This CDR3 has 13 amino acids. The CDR3 sequence is CSVGGRAGETQYF. Written as DNA, the CDR3 is TGCAGCGTTGGCGGCAGGGCGGGAGAGACCCAGTACTTC.

The chain carries TRBV20-1 and TRBJ1-5; 7 bases map to TRBD1. This CDR3 has 13 amino acids. Trimming at V came to 2 bases and at J to 6 bases, leaving 4 bases not matched to a gene. Looked up from germline, CDR1 is DFQATT and CDR2 is SNEGSKA (reference sequence). CDR3 sequence reads: CSARRQGGQPQHF. CDR3 DNA: TGCAGTGCTAGAAGACAGGGAGGTCAGCCCCAGCATTTT.

This clonotype was seen just once. The gene calls are TRBV30 and TRBJ2-3, with D tentatively TRBD1 (6 bases). The CDR3 is made up of 14 amino acids. CDR1 is GTSNPN and CDR2 is SVGIG in the germline V gene (reference sequence). The ends were cut back, 4 bases at V and 2 bases at J, with 13 bases in the middle. CDR3 loop: CAWTKDSLTDTQYF. CDR3 DNA: TGTGCCTGGACTAAGGACAGCCTCACAGATACGCAGTATTTT.